These 21 T cell receptor beta chains came from one sample sequenced in a study of T cell responses to AZD1222 COVID-19 vaccine. TCRdb's copy holds only in-frame clones and misses some; the assay was immunoSEQ multiplex PCR. Of about 140,000 clones in the sample, 85% to 90% were seen once. The sample was peripheral blood, taken on day 0 of AZD1222 vaccination. These receptors all stem from an adult in good health.

The gene calls are TRBV25-1 and TRBJ2-5; 9 bases align to TRBD1. Germline trimming cut 5 bases from V and 4 bases from J; bases unmatched to any gene: 14. Germline values: CDR1 MGHDK, CDR2 SYGVNS. The CDR3 length is 17 residues. Here the CDR3 DNA reads TGTGCCAGCAGTCCCAACCGGGACAGGGCTAAGATAGAGACCCAGTACTTC. Translated: CASSPNRDRAKIETQYF.

The V and J genes are TRBV5-4 and TRBJ2-1, with 10 bases that match TRBD2. The CDR3 runs to 15 residues. After removal of 4 bases from V and 2 bases from J, the junction contained 3 bases not matched to a gene. The germline gives CDR1 SGHNT, CDR2 YYREEE (reference sequence). CDR3 residues: CASSQTSGTYNEQFF. CDR3 coding DNA: TGTGCCAGCAGCCAAACTAGCGGGACCTACAATGAGCAGTTCTTC.

The CDR3 DNA reads as TGTGCCTGGAGTGTACCCCATTGGGACCGGGACTACAATGAGCAGTTCTTC. This encodes CAWSVPHWDRDYNEQFF. The chain recombines TRBV30 with TRBJ2-1; the D gene could be TRBD1 or TRBD2 (5 bases each). The germline gives CDR1 GTSNPN, CDR2 SVGIG (reference sequence). Trimming shortened V by 0 bases and J by 3 bases, and 18 bases separated the two germline ends. There are 17 residues in the CDR3. Supplemented by reference TRBV30 and TRBJ2-1, the full variable domain reads SQTIHQWPATLVQPVGSPLSLECTVEGTSNPNLYWYRQAAGRGLQLLFYSVGIGQISSEVPQNLSASRPQDRQFILSSKKLLLSDSGFYLCAWSVPHWDRDYNEQFFGPGTRLTVL.

The chain combines TRBV24-1 with TRBJ2-5; D not certain. The CDR3 length is 12 residues. Germline CDR1 KGHDR, CDR2 SFDVKD. V was cut by 1 base and J by 5 bases, with 4 bases left in between. CDR3 nucleotides: TGTGCCACCAGTGATTTTCGGGAGACCCAGTACTTC. Protein product: CATSDFRETQYF.

The rearrangement joins TRBV28 to TRBJ1-2, with 7 bases fitting TRBD1. CDR3 length: 15 amino acids. J lost 4 bases, V lost 2 bases, and 7 bases had no gene match. Germline values: CDR1 MDHEN, CDR2 SYDVKM. Here the CDR3 DNA reads TGTGCCAGCAGTTTAGGGAGGAGGGACAGCTATGGCTACACCTTC. Translated, it gives CASSLGRRDSYGYTF.

The gene calls are TRBV7-2 and TRBJ1-5; D is undetermined. The CDR3 consists of 13 residues. Trimming shortened V by 2 bases and J by 2 bases, and 4 bases separated the two germline ends. The germline V gene has CDR1 SGHTA and CDR2 FQGNSA. The CDR3 protein is CASSLKGNQPQHF. DNA of the CDR3: TGTGCCAGCAGCTTAAAAGGCAATCAGCCCCAGCATTTT.

The chain links TRBV7-8 to TRBJ1-5; no clear D gene. CDR3 size: 13 residues. Trimming took 1 base from V and 5 from J, leaving 6 bases between them. CDR1 SGHVS and CDR2 FQNEAQ come from the germline V gene. The CDR3 sequence: CASSLGSYQPQHF. The CDR3 nucleotides are TGTGCCAGCAGCTTAGGGTCCTATCAGCCCCAGCATTTT.

The rearrangement uses TRBV7-2 and TRBJ2-1; TRBD2 aligns across 8 bases. Germline CDR1 SGHTA, CDR2 FQGNSA. The V and J ends lost 1 base and 6 bases, in that order; junction bases with no gene match: 5. The CDR3 has 15 residues. The CDR3 DNA is TGTGCCAGCAGCTTAGTAGCGGGATGGGCCAATGAGCAGTTCTTC. Amino acids: CASSLVAGWANEQFF.

This chain connects TRBV2 to TRBJ1-2; 8 bases align to TRBD1. CDR1 is SNHLY, CDR2 FYNNEI, per germline. The CDR3 runs 15 residues. V shed 4 bases, J shed 1 base, and the junction held 5 bases outside the gene matches. CDR3 nucleotides: TGTGCCAGCAGTGTCGGGACAGGACTTAACTATGGCTACACCTTC. Encoded protein: CASSVGTGLNYGYTF. The whole variable domain, filled in from reference TRBV2 and TRBJ1-2, reads EPEVTQTPSHQVTQMGQEVILRCVPISNHLYFYWYRQILGQKVEFLVSFYNNEISEKSEIFDDQFSVERPDGSNFTLKIRSTKLEDSAMYFCASSVGTGLNYGYTFGSGTRLTVV.

The chain is built from TRBV28 and TRBJ1-5; 9 bases line up with TRBD1. V was pared by 4 bases and J by 5 bases, with 3 bases of the junction left unmatched. There are 14 residues in the CDR3. The germline V gene encodes CDR1 MDHEN and CDR2 SYDVKM. CDR3 sequence reads: CASSSGQGHQPQHF. The CDR3 DNA follows: TGTGCCAGCAGTTCCGGACAGGGGCATCAGCCCCAGCATTTT.

The chain uses TRBV24-1 and TRBJ2-1, with D possibly called TRBD1 or TRBD2 (5 bases each). This CDR3 is 16 amino acids long. CDR1 and CDR2 from the germline V gene are KGHDR and SFDVKD. The V gene lost 3 bases and the J gene lost 0 bases, with 11 bases spanning the gap. The CDR3 loop is CATSDAAGSSYNEQFF. DNA of the CDR3: TGTGCCACCAGTGATGCCGCAGGGAGCTCCTACAATGAGCAGTTCTTC.

The V and J genes are TRBV6-5 and TRBJ1-2, with D possibly being TRBD1 (5 bases). The germline V gene encodes CDR1 MNHEY and CDR2 SVGAGI. Trimming left V 4 bases short and J 8 bases short, with 17 bases between. This CDR3 has 14 residues. The CDR3 DNA is TGTGCCAGCAGTTGGGGTTCAGGGTTGTGGGGCTACACCTTC. The encoded protein is CASSWGSGLWGYTF.

The J gene is TRBJ2-1, the V gene TRBV6-5; TRBD2 agrees at 7 bases. V lost 2 bases to trimming and J lost 0 bases; unmatched junction nucleotides: 1. In germline, CDR1 is MNHEY, CDR2 SVGAGI. The CDR3 runs 15 residues. The CDR3 sequence is CASSYGGSSYNEQFF. CDR3 coding DNA: TGTGCCAGCAGTTACGGCGGGAGCTCCTACAATGAGCAGTTCTTC.

V gene TRBV24-1 combines with J gene TRBJ2-3; TRBD2 matches at 12 bases. The CDR3 is made up of 16 amino acids. Germline trimming cut 3 bases from V and 1 base from J; bases unmatched to any gene: 1. CDR1 KGHDR and CDR2 SFDVKD come from the germline V gene. The CDR3 protein is CATSDRTSGGTDTQYF. The CDR3 coding sequence is TGTGCCACCAGTGATAGGACTAGCGGGGGCACAGATACGCAGTATTTT.

The rearrangement links TRBV9 to TRBJ2-2; TRBD1 aligns across 8 bases. Trimming cost V 4 bases and J 7 bases; bases outside gene matches: 15. Germline CDR1 SGDLS, CDR2 YYNGEE. The CDR3 runs to 17 residues. The CDR3 DNA is TGTGCCAGCAGCCCGCATCCCAGGGGGCAGTGGTACGGGGAGCTGTTTTTT. Its protein is CASSPHPRGQWYGELFF.

The chain joins TRBV4-2 to TRBJ1-5; 9 nucleotides match TRBD1. V gave up 2 bases and J gave up 5 bases; unmatched junction bases: 4. The CDR3 is 15 residues long. Germline CDR1 is LGHNA and CDR2 is YNFKEQ. The CDR3: CASSQLGQGDQPQHF. In nucleotides, the CDR3 is TGTGCCAGCAGCCAATTGGGACAGGGCGATCAGCCCCAGCATTTT.

CDR3 sequence reads: CASSPAGTQLFF. Written as DNA, the CDR3 is TGTGCCAGCAGCCCCGCCGGGACCCAACTGTTTTTT. This chain uses TRBV7-8 with TRBJ1-4; a possible D gene is TRBD1 (5 bases). The CDR3 totals 12 residues. CDR1 is SGHVS, CDR2 FQNEAQ, per germline. Trimming shortened V by 5 bases and J by 12 bases, and 13 bases separated the two germline ends.

The chain combines TRBV7-2 with TRBJ1-5, with no clear D. The ends were cut back, 0 bases at V and 3 bases at J, with 9 bases in the middle. This CDR3 region has 15 residues. Germline V CDR1 and CDR2: SGHTA, FQGNSA. CDR3 amino acids: CASSLALGNNQPQHF. DNA for the CDR3: TGTGCCAGCAGCTTAGCGCTAGGGAACAATCAGCCCCAGCATTTT.

The rearrangement links TRBV5-1 to TRBJ2-5; unclear D gene. The germline V gene has CDR1 SGHRS and CDR2 YFSETQ. The CDR3 contains 14 residues. The germline V and J ends were trimmed by 1 base and 2 bases, with 9 bases remaining between them. This CDR3 reads CASSLSSSQETQYF. As DNA, the CDR3 is TGCGCCAGCAGCTTGAGCAGCTCGCAAGAGACCCAGTACTTC.

This chain connects TRBV13 to TRBJ1-2, with 8 bases identical to TRBD1. The J segment lost 3 bases and the V segment lost 5 bases, leaving 5 bases of the junction unmatched. Germline V CDR1 and CDR2: PRHDT, FYEKMQ (reference sequence). This CDR3 is built from 14 residues. CDR3 coding DNA: TGTGCCAGCAGCGGGACAGGTTTAGACTATGGCTACACCTTC. Its translation is CASSGTGLDYGYTF.

This rearrangement joins TRBV9 to TRBJ1-1, with D unclear. CDR1 and CDR2 from the germline V gene are SGDLS and YYNGEE. Trimming pared 4 bases from V and 0 bases from J, leaving 10 bases between. The CDR3 is made up of 14 amino acids. The CDR3 nucleotides are TGTGCCAGCAGCCAAAAGGTACTGAACACTGAAGCTTTCTTT. This codes for CASSQKVLNTEAFF.